This T cell receptor (beta chain) is drawn from a study of beta chain features in type 1 diabetes. Notes on the study in general: There was no resolution here of whether HLA type influences TCRB rearrangement.

Expressed TCRB transcripts were sequenced, since all the RNA that had been isolated was reverse transcribed. The protocol was immunoSEQ multiplex PCR, while the TCRdb copy is restricted to in-frame clones and leaves out a portion. This table holds about 620,000 clones, less than 20% found once. Germline V CDR1 and CDR2: MNHEY, SVGAGI. Trimming stripped 5 bases from V and 8 bases from J, with 15 bases between. The length of the CDR3 is 13 residues. This clone was detected only a few times. What it binds is not known. The chain is built from TRBV6-5 and TRBJ1-2; the D is unclear. The sequencing input was naive CD4+ T cells from blood. The TCR comes from a man aged 18-30 years in good health. Here the CDR3 reads CASSPLLGHGYTF. The CDR3 DNA is TGTGCCAGCAGTCCTCTATTGGGTCACGGCTACACCTTC.